Listed here is a single T cell receptor (beta chain). This may arise from a read error, as a much more abundant clone is one base away. As the CDR3 is not closed by the conserved phenylalanine or tryptophan, this likely results from a read error. Unique molecular identifiers were incorporated when the TCRbeta library was constructed. TCRdb re-called the PCR reads with MiXCR, one entry per CDR3 protein. This sample has 65,000 to 85,000 distinct CDR3 sequences; roughly a tenth occur once, and the top ten carry about 12%. The source of the sample is a study of T-cell reconstitution after alpha-beta-depleted transplantation in children. V trimming: 3 bases; J trimming: 2 bases; junction bases outside the gene matches: 14. This CDR3 comprises 18 residues. The germline V gene has CDR1 MGHDK and CDR2 SYGVNS.

Sequenced here: PBMCs, sampled before TCRalphabeta/CD19-depleted stem cell transplant. V and J are TRBV25-1 and TRBJ2-3, with 7 bases identical to TRBD1. The TCR originated in a boy between 5 and 17 years old with acute myeloid leukemia, due to receive a stem cell transplant. The CDR3 region is CASSDQRRDRLPTDTQYY. The CDR3 region has the DNA TGTGCCAGCAGTGATCAGCGCCGGGACAGATTACCCACAGATACGCAGTATTAT.